This TCR beta chain was identified during a study of T cell changes during pregnancy in multiple sclerosis. With 0 bases removed from V and 0 bases from J, the gap between germline ends came to 8 bases. Germline V lookup: CDR1 MNHNS, CDR2 SASEGT. This CDR3 contains 16 residues. Assay: immunoSEQ multiplex PCR; the TCRdb copy retains only in-frame clones and omits some. The sample gives roughly 40,000 clones, 85% to 90% of which show up once; roughly 0.53% is in the top ten. The source of this sequence is a female donor with multiple sclerosis, enrolled in a pregnancy study. This rearrangement joins TRBV6-1 to TRBJ1-4; D uncertain. The source was CD4+ T cells from peripheral blood mononuclear cells, collected in the first trimester of pregnancy. The CDR3 DNA reads as TGTGCCAGCAGTGAAGCAGGAGTTGCAACTAATGAAAAACTGTTTTTT. It specifies CASSEAGVATNEKLFF.